This TCR beta chain is drawn from a study of memory CD8 T cells in hepatitis C reinfection. Generated by immunoSEQ multiplex PCR, the TCRdb table keeps only in-frame clones and is missing some. The repertoire has 45,000 to 65,000 clones, roughly 90% of them found once; the top ten carry 1%. This sample's time point: pre-reinfection, 55 to 20 weeks before reinfection detection. No in vitro expansion preceded TCR sequencing of the sorted cells. People who inject drugs from Montreal's HEPCO study were the donors. The germline gives CDR1 MNHEY, CDR2 SVGAGI. V shed 0 bases and J shed 5 bases, with 8 bases lying between them. This CDR3 has 14 residues.

This receptor was obtained from a man aged 18 to 35 with hepatitis C virus infection. Specimen: naive CD8+ T cells sorted from blood. The rearrangement uses TRBV6-5 and TRBJ2-1; D is ambiguous. The CDR3 coding sequence is TGTGCCAGCAGTTACTCGAGAAGTGACAATGAGCAGTTCTTC. Translation: CASSYSRSDNEQFF.